The clone carrying this TCR beta chain ranks as medium-sized (0.01 to 0.1%). Its antigen remains unidentified. The CDR3 consists of 11 residues. Trimming stripped 2 bases from V and 15 bases from J, with 11 bases between. Per the germline V gene, CDR1 is SGHTA and CDR2 is FQGNSA. The library targeted TCRbeta and was prepared with unique molecular identifiers. Via MiXCR, TCRdb re-called the PCR reads, giving one row per CDR3 protein. The sample includes about 120,000 distinct CDR3 sequences, 23% of them seen just once. These data come from a study of T-cell reconstitution after alpha-beta-depleted transplantation in children. Study findings and constraints: From surviving recipient T cells and thymic progenitors came the high day-60 TCRbeta diversity observed in some patients. Newly produced T cells mostly accounted for T-cell counts and diversity one year post-transplant.

The sample consisted of PBMCs, mostly from graft donor cells, taken 180 days after TCRalphabeta/CD19-depleted stem cell transplant. This receptor was obtained from a male patient between 2 and 15 years old who had a stem cell transplant for chronic granulomatous disease, so the T cells may come from the graft donor. V is TRBV7-2 and J is TRBJ2-1; no reliable D call. CDR3 nucleotides: TGTGCCAGCAGCTTAACCCCTAGGATGTTCTTC. Translation: CASSLTPRMFF.